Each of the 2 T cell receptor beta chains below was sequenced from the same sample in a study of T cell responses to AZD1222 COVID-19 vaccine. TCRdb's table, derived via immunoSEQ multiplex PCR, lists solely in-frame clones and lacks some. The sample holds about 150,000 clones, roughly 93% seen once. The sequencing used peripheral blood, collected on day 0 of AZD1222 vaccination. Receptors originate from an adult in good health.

CDR3 nucleotide sequence: TGCAGTGCTAGTGGCCCGACAGTCACTGAAGCTTTCTTT. As protein: CSASGPTVTEAFF. The chain uses TRBV20-1 and TRBJ1-1, with D tentatively TRBD1 (5 bases). Per germline, CDR1 DFQATT and CDR2 SNEGSKA (reference sequence). V shed 3 bases and J shed 4 bases, with 12 bases lying between them. This CDR3 spans 13 amino acids.

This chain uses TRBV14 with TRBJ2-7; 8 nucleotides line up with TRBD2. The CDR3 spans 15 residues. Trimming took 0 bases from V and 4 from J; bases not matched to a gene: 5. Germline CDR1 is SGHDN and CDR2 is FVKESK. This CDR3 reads CASSQDGLAGYEQYF. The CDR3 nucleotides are TGTGCCAGCAGCCAAGACGGGCTAGCGGGTTACGAGCAGTACTTC.